This T cell receptor beta chain is from a study of blood T cell repertoires in COVID-19 (dated by TCRdb to the early 2020s). For the wider study: Samples from collaborators originated in the United States, Italy and Spain and spanned both the acute and convalescent phases of COVID-19. The samples were drawn from the first 160 participants of the ongoing ImmuneRACE study and from over 950 subjects provided by 6 global collaborators. Deeply sampled blood TCRbeta repertoires from subjects exposed to, actively infected with, or recovered from COVID-19 were included in the dataset. The material from the prospective study consisted of cDNA or gDNA derived from T cells, B-cell-depleted T cells, or PBMCs. Sample metadata almost always included a de-identified subject ID, COVID-19 status, age in years and sex. The repertoires were released in a freely available public database intended as a resource for research on the immune response to SARS-CoV-2. Where available, HLA class I and class II types were obtained from metadata supplied by the sample provider rather than from assay-based typing. What the authors observed across the whole study: Clinical and demographic metadata were provided uncurated, with the amount varying by source and participant.

TCRbeta CDR3 regions were amplified from genomic DNA using the immunoSEQ Assay, a bias-controlled multiplex PCR. The study's own analysis went as follows. The number of nucleated cells in each sample was estimated by amplification of reference gene primers within the assay. To quantify the absolute abundance of each unique TCRbeta CDR3 rearrangement, sequence reads were collapsed and filtered. For each sample, productive Simpson clonality was calculated by taking the square root of Simpson's diversity index across productive rearrangements. TCRdb stores this immuneACCESS table with in-frame sequences only. Part of the clones is absent; in the studies checked, under half of the shortfall reflects unresolved V genes, and no reason is known for the rest. D and trimming come from the DNA, and the V and J calls and clone size come from that table. For this sample the table gives approximately 190,000 clones, of which around nine tenths were detected only once. Clones ranked in the top ten supply roughly 6% of the sample.

About this clone: This receptor's antigen is unknown. Base-call qualities are not available, and no considerably larger clone is one nucleotide away.

The germline V gene (reference sequence) supplies CDR1 MNHNY and CDR2 SVGAGI. Inclusive of the bounding cysteine and phenylalanine, the CDR3 is 14 residues long. Left in the record is the CDR3 DNA by itself, 42 bases read in frame from the first base. Relative to germline, V is missing 4 bases and J is missing 1 base, with 3 bases of the junction outside any gene match. Each collaborating institution followed its own protocols to collect whole blood in K2EDTA tubes. Collaborator samples were shipped for TCRbeta analysis as frozen whole blood, isolated PBMCs, or DNA extracted from either sample type.

The sequence links TRBV6-6 to TRBJ2-7; the central 8 bases match TRBD1. The TCR sequence derives from a man aged 35 to 55 with active or convalescent COVID-19. Sequenced: peripheral blood. The CDR3 amino acid sequence is: CASSSGQGSYEQYF. In nucleotide form, the sequence is TGTGCCAGCAGTTCCGGACAGGGATCCTACGAGCAGTACTTC.